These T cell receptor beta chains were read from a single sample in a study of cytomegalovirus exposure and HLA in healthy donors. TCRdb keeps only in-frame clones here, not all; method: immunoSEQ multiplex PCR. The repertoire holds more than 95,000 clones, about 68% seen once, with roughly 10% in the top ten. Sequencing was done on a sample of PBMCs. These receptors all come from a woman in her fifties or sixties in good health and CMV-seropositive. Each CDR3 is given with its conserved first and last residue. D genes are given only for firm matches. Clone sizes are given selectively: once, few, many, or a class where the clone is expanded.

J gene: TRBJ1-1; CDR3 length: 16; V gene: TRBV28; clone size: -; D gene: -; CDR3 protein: CASSIPLVGGHTEAFF; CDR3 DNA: TGTGCCAGCAGTATACCCCTGGTCGGGGGGCACACTGAAGCTTTCTTT
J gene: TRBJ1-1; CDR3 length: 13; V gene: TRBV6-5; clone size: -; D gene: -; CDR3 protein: CASNKMGGDEAFF; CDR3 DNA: TGTGCCAGCAACAAGATGGGGGGGGATGAAGCTTTCTTT
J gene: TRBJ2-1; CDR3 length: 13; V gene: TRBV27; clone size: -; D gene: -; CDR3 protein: CASSLTGTGEQFF; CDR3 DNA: TGTGCCAGCAGTTTAACAGGCACCGGGGAGCAGTTCTTC
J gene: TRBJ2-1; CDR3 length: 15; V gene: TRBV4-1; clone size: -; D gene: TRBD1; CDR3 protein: CASSEGDRELHEQFF; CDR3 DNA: TGCGCCAGCAGTGAGGGGGACAGGGAGCTCCATGAGCAGTTCTTC
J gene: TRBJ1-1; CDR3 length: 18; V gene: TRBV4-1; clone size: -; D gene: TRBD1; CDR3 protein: CASSQGVTGGSWGTEAFF; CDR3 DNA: TGCGCCAGCAGCCAGGGAGTAACAGGGGGCTCTTGGGGCACTGAAGCTTTCTTT
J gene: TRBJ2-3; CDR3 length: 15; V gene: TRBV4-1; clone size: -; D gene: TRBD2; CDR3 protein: CASSQVGGAADTQYF; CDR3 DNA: TGCGCCAGCAGCCAAGTCGGGGGGGCCGCAGATACGCAGTATTTT
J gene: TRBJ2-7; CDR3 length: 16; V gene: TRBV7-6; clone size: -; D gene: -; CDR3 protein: CASSLEAGAGSYEQYF; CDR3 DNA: TGTGCCAGCAGCTTAGAGGCGGGGGCAGGTTCCTACGAGCAGTACTTC
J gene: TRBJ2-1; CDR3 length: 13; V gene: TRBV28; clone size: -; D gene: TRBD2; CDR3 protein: CASITSGYNEQFF; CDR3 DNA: TGTGCCAGCATTACTAGCGGCTACAATGAGCAGTTCTTC
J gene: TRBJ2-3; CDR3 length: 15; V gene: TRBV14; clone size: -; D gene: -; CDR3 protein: CASSQDWVRADTQYF; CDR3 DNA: TGTGCCAGCAGCCAAGATTGGGTCAGGGCAGATACGCAGTATTTT
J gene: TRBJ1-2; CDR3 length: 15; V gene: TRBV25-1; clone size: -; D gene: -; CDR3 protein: CASSSTGKANYGYTF; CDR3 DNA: TGTGCCAGCAGTTCAACAGGAAAAGCTAACTATGGCTACACCTTC
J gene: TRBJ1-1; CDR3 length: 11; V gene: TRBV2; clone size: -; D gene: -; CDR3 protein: CASSGQLEAFF; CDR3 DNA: TGTGCCAGCAGCGGACAGCTTGAAGCTTTCTTT
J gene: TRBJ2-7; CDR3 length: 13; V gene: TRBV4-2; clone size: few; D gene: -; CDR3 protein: CASSQDRASVQYF; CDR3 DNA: TGTGCCAGCAGCCAAGATCGCGCTAGCGTGCAGTACTTC
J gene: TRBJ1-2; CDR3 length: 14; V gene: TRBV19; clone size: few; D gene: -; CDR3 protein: CASSISREGYGYTF; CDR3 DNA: TGTGCCAGTAGTATTAGTCGGGAGGGCTATGGCTACACCTTC
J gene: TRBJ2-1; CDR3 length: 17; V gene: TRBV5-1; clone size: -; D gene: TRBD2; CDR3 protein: CASSFTSGGHPDTEQFF; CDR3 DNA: TGCGCCAGCAGCTTTACTAGCGGGGGCCATCCGGACACTGAGCAGTTCTTC
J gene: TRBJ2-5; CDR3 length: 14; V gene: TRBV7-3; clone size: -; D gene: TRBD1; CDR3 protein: CASSSLGQKETQYF; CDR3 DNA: TGTGCCAGCAGCTCCCTGGGACAGAAAGAGACCCAGTACTTC
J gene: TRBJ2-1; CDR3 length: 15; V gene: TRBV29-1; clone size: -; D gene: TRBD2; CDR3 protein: CSFRKGLAVNNEQFF; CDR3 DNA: TGCAGCTTCCGCAAGGGACTAGCGGTCAACAATGAGCAGTTCTTC
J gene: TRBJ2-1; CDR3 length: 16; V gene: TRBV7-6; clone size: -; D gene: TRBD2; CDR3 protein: CASSLTGLAGDNEQFF; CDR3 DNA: TGTGCCAGCAGCTTAACCGGACTAGCGGGGGACAATGAGCAGTTCTTC
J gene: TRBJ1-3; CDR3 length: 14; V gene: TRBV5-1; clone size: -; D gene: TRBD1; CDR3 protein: CASSSQGAGNTIYF; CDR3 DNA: TGCGCCAGCAGCTCACAGGGGGCTGGAAACACCATATATTTT
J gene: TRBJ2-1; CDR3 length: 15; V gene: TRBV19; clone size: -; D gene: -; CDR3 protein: CASSLLTGSYNEQFF; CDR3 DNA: TGTGCCAGTTCCCTTCTGACGGGATCCTACAATGAGCAGTTCTTC
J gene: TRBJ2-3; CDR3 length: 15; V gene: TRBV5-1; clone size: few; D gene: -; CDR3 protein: CASSLNPGYTDTQYF; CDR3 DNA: TGCGCCAGCAGCTTGAATCCGGGGTACACAGATACGCAGTATTTT
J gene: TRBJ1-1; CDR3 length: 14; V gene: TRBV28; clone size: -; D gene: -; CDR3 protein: CASRMRIGGTEAFF; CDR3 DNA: TGTGCCAGCAGGATGCGGATAGGGGGCACTGAAGCTTTCTTT
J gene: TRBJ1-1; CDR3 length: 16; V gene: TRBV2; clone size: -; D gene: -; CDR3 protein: CASSDWVGGMNTEAFF; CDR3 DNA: TGTGCCAGCAGTGATTGGGTTGGGGGCATGAACACTGAAGCTTTCTTT
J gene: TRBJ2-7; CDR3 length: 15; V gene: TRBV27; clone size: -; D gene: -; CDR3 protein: CASSGGVGPTYEQYF; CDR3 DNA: TGTGCCAGCAGTGGAGGGGTAGGGCCGACCTACGAGCAGTACTTC
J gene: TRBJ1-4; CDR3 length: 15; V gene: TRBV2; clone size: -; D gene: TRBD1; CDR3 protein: CASSEKGASGEKLFF; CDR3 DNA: TGTGCCAGCAGTGAAAAGGGGGCCTCAGGTGAAAAACTGTTTTTT
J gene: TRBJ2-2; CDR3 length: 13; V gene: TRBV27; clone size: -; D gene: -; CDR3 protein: CASSYTNTGELFF; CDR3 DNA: TGTGCCAGCAGTTATACGAACACCGGGGAGCTGTTTTTT
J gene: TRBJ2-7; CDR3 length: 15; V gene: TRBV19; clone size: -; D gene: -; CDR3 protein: CASSLVWQGSYEQYF; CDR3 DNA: TGTGCCAGTAGTTTAGTGTGGCAGGGATCCTACGAGCAGTACTTC
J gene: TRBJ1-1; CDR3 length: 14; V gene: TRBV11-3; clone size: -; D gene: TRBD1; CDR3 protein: CASSKDREDTEAFF; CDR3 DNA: TGTGCCAGCAGCAAGGACAGGGAGGACACTGAAGCTTTCTTT
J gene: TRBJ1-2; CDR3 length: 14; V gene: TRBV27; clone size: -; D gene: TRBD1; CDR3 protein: CASSSPGQGLGYTF; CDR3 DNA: TGTGCCAGCAGTTCTCCGGGACAGGGGCTCGGCTACACCTTC